The 5 T cell receptor beta chains in this list originate from one sample, sequenced in a study of regulatory T cells in long-lasting Graves disease. Both iRepertoire HTBI primers and Arm-PCR of CDR3 regions were used to build the TCR beta libraries. TCRdb recomputed calls from the multiplex PCR reads with MiXCR, one row per CDR3 protein. The sample carries 520,000 or so distinct CDR3 sequences, about 12% recorded once. The time point denotes: newly diagnosed GD, antithyroid drugs for less than 3 months. Making the TCR library involved RNA that had been extracted from PBMCs. The data were also submitted as part of a second study, on T cells in Graves' hyperthyroidism and ophthalmopathy.

Sequences were derived from peripheral blood mononuclear cells (PBMCs), sampled at new diagnosis, from a patient treated with antithyroid drugs. The receptors derive from a woman aged 25 to 39 with Graves disease.

In its sample, this clonotype was seen a few times. This sequence joins TRBV5-6 and TRBJ2-6; 9 nucleotides match TRBD2. Trimming cost V 3 bases and J 2 bases; bases outside gene matches: 12. CDR3 size: 19 residues. CDR1 is SGHDT and CDR2 is YYEEEE in the germline V gene. CDR3: CASSWGGLAGFAGANVLTF. CDR3 in DNA: TGTGCCAGCAGCTGGGGGGGGCTAGCGGGGTTCGCTGGGGCCAACGTCCTGACTTTC. The complete variable domain, with remaining parts taken from reference TRBV5-6 and TRBJ2-6, reads DAGVTQSPTHLIKTRGQQVTLRCSPKSGHDTVSWYQQALGQGPQFIFQYYEEEERQRGNFPDRFSGHQFPNYSSELNVNALLLGDSALYLCASSWGGLAGFAGANVLTFGAGSRLTVL.

This clonotype was seen many times. No conserved phenylalanine or tryptophan is present at the end of the CDR3, so a read error is the likely explanation. The chain recombines TRBV11-2 with TRBJ1-1; 7 bases map to TRBD1. The CDR3 is made up of 14 amino acids. Germline V gene data show CDR1 as SGHAT and CDR2 as FQNNGV. Trimming cost V 4 bases and J 4 bases; bases outside gene matches: 6. The CDR3 loop is CASSSYTGVTEAFS. CDR3 DNA sequence: TGTGCCAGCAGCTCATACACAGGGGTCACTGAAGCTTTCTCT.

Concerning this clonotype itself: This sequence is one base from a far larger clone and is likely a read error. The chain is built from TRBV11-2 and TRBJ2-7; D might be TRBD1 (5 bases). V was clipped by 0 bases and J by 7 bases, with 16 bases between them. Germline values: CDR1 SGHAT, CDR2 FQNNGV. The CDR3 totals 15 residues. The CDR3 bases are TGTGCCAGCAGCTTAGATCCCTCAGGGTACAATGAGCAGTACTTC. As protein: CASSLDPSGYNEQYF.

This clonotype was found many times. This chain's CDR3 is CASSLVGKGTEAFF. The DNA of the CDR3 is TGTGCCAGCAGTTTGGTGGGCAAGGGAACTGAAGCTTTCTTT. This chain connects TRBV12-3 or TRBV12-4 to TRBJ1-1; D unresolved. Trimming took off 3 bases at V and 5 bases at J, with 13 bases between the two ends. The CDR3 consists of 14 residues.

Note on this clonotype: A much larger clone is a single base away; this may be a read error. The chain couples TRBV5-1 to TRBJ2-3, with unresolved D. The end of the DNA fits TRBJ2-1 better, so the J call may be wrong. Germline loops: CDR1 SGHRS, CDR2 YFSETQ. The CDR3 is made up of 14 amino acids. The CDR3 sequence is CASTPALTANEQFF. CDR3 DNA sequence: TGCGCCAGCACCCCGGCTCTGACTGCCAATGAGCAGTTCTTC.